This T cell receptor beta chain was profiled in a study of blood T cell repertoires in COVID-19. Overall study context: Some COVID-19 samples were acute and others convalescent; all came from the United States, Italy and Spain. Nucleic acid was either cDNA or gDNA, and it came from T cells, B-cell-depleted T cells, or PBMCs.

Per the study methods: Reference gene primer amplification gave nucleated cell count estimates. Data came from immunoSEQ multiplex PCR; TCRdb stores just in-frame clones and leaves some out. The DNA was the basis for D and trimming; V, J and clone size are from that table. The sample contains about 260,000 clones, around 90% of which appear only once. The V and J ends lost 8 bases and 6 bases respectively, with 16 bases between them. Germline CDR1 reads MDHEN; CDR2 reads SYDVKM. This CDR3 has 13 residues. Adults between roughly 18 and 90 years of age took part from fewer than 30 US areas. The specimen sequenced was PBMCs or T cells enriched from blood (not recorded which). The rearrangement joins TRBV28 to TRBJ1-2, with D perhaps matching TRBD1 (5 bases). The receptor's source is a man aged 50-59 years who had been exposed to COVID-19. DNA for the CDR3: TGTGCCAGCCAAAAGGGGTCAAGGGATGGCTACACCTTC. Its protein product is CASQKGSRDGYTF.